The 2 T cell receptor beta chains reported below all come from one sample, sequenced in a study of blood T cell repertoires in COVID-19. TCRdb's table, derived via immunoSEQ multiplex PCR, lists solely in-frame clones and lacks some. The sample gives approximately 200,000 clones, 70% to 90% of which show up once; 2.9% is in the top ten. Sequencing used peripheral blood. These receptors came from a man aged 50-59 years who had recovered from COVID-19.

The rearrangement links TRBV5-1 to TRBJ1-2; 7 bases match TRBD1. The CDR3 has 12 residues. J was trimmed by 8 bases and V by 0 bases; bases with no gene match: 1. The V gene's germline CDR1 is SGHRS and CDR2 YFSETQ. CDR3: CASSLGGQGYTF. In DNA form, the CDR3 reads TGCGCCAGCAGCTTGGGGGGACAGGGCTACACCTTC.

The V call is TRBV6-5, the J call TRBJ2-5, with a weak D call TRBD2 (5 bases). The CDR3 consists of 16 residues. The germline V and J ends were trimmed by 0 bases and 3 bases, with 14 bases remaining between them. The germline V gene has CDR1 MNHEY and CDR2 SVGAGI. The CDR3 sequence: CASSYSLARVEETQYF. The CDR3 DNA is TGTGCCAGCAGTTACTCTTTAGCGAGGGTGGAAGAGACCCAGTACTTC.